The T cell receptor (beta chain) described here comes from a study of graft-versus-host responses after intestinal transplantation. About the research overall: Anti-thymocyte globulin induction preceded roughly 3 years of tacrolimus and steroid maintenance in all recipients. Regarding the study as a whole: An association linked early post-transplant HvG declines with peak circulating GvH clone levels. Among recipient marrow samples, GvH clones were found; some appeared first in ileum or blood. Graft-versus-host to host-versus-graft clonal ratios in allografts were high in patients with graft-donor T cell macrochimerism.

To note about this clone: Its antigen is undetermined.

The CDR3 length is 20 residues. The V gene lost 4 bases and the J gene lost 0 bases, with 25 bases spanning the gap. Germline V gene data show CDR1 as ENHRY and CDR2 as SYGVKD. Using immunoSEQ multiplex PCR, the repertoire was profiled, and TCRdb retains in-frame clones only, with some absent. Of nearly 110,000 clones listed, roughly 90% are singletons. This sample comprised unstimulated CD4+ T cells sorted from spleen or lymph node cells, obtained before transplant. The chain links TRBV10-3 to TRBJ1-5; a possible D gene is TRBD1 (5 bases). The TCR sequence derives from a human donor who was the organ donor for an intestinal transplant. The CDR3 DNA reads TGTGCCATCAGTGGGCCCCTTAGGTTTAGGGGCAAGGATAGCAATCAGCCCCAGCATTTT. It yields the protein CAISGPLRFRGKDSNQPQHF.